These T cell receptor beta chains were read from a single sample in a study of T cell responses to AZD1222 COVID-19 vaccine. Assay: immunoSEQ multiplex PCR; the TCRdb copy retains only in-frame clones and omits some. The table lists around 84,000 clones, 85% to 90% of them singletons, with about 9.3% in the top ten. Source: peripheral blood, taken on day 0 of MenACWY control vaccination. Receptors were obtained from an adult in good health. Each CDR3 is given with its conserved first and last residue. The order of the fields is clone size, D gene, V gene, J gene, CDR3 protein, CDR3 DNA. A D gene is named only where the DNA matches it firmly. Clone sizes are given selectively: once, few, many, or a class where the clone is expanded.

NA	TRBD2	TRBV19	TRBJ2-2	CASRSSGGFNTGELFF	TGTGCCAGTAGGTCTAGCGGGGGATTCAACACCGGGGAGCTGTTTTTT
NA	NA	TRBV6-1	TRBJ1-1	CASSESTLPRGAEAFF	TGTGCCAGCAGTGAATCCACCCTACCCCGTGGCGCTGAAGCTTTCTTT
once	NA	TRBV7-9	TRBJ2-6	CASSLVPPEANVLTF	TGTGCCAGCAGCTTAGTCCCTCCCGAGGCCAACGTCCTGACTTTC
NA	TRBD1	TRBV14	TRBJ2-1	CASSHRDRAPSEQFF	TGTGCCAGCAGCCATCGGGACAGGGCACCCAGTGAGCAGTTCTTC
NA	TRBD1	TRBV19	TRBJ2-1	CASRRLPGQGSGEQFF	TGTGCCAGTAGGAGATTACCGGGACAGGGTTCTGGCGAGCAGTTCTTC
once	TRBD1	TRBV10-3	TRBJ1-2	CAISLQGDNYGYTF	TGTGCCATCAGTCTACAGGGGGATAACTATGGCTACACCTTC
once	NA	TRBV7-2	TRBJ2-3	CASSPGPFTDTQYF	TGTGCCAGCAGCCCGGGACCTTTCACAGATACGCAGTATTTT
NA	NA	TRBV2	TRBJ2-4	CASSAIVGVDQTKNIQYF	TGTGCCAGCAGTGCCATCGTGGGGGTGGACCAGACCAAAAACATTCAGTACTTC
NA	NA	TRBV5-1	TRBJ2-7	CASSQSVGTQLTYEQYF	TGCGCCAGCAGTCAATCAGTGGGGACACAACTTACCTACGAGCAGTACTTC
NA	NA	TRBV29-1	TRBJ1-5	CSVRTGNSNQPQHF	TGCAGCGTCCGGACGGGGAATAGCAATCAGCCCCAGCATTTT
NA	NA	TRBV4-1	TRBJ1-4	CASSLTFGRSTNEKLFF	TGCGCCAGCAGCCTCACCTTTGGGCGTTCAACTAATGAAAAACTGTTTTTT
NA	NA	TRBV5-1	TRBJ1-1	CASSLEGHNTEAFF	TGCGCCAGCAGCTTGGAGGGACACAACACTGAAGCTTTCTTT
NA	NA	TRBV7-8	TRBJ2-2	CASSLGLAQNTGELFF	TGTGCCAGCAGCTTAGGCCTAGCTCAAAACACCGGGGAGCTGTTTTTT
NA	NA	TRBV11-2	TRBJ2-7	CASSATGTYEQYF	TGTGCCAGCAGCGCGACGGGGACCTACGAGCAGTACTTC
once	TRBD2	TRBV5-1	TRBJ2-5	CASSPTSGGVKTQYF	TGCGCCAGCAGCCCAACTAGCGGGGGGGTTAAGACCCAGTACTTC